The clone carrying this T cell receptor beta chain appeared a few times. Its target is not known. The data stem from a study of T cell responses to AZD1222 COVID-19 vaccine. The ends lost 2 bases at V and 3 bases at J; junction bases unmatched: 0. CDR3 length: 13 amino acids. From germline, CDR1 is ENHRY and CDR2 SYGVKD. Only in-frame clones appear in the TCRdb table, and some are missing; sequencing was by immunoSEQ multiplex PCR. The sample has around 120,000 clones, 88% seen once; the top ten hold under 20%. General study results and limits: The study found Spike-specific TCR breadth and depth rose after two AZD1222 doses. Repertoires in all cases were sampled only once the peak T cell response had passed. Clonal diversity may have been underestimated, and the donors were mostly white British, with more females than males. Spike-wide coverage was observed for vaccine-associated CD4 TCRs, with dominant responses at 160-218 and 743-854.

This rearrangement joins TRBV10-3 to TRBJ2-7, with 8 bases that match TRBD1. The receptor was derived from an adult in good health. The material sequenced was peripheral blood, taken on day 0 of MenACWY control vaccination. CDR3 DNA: TGTGCCATCAGTGAGGACAGGGGCTACGAGCAGTACTTC. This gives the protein CAISEDRGYEQYF.